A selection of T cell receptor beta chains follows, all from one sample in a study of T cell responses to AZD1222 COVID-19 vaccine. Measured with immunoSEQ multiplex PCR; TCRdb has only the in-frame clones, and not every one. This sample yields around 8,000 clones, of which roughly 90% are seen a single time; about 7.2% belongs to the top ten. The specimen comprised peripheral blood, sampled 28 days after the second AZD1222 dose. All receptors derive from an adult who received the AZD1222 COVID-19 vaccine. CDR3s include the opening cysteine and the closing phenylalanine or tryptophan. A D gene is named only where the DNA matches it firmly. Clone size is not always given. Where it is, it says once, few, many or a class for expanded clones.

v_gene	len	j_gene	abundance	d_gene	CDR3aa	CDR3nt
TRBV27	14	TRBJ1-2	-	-	CASSLSPGVYGYTF	TGTGCCAGCAGTTTATCCCCAGGGGTGTATGGCTACACCTTC
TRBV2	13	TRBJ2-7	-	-	CASSASDSYEQYF	TGTGCCAGCAGTGCCTCGGACTCCTACGAGCAGTACTTC
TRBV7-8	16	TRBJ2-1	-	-	CASSLGLASSYNEQFF	TGTGCCAGCAGCTTAGGCCTAGCGAGCTCCTACAATGAGCAGTTCTTC
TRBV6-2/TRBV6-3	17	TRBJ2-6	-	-	CASSYDHLPSGANVLTF	TGTGCCAGCAGTTACGATCATTTACCGTCTGGGGCCAACGTCCTGACTTTC
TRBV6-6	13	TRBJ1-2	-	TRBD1	CASSYVPGGGYTF	TGTGCCAGCAGTTACGTTCCAGGGGGAGGCTACACCTTC
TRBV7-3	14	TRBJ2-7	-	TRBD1	CASSLGQGTYEQYF	TGTGCCAGCAGCTTGGGACAGGGAACCTACGAGCAGTACTTC
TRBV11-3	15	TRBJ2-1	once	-	CASSLGGNSYNEQFF	TGTGCCAGCAGCTTAGGTGGAAATTCCTACAATGAGCAGTTCTTC
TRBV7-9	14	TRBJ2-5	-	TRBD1	CASSSTGVMETQYF	TGTGCCAGCAGCTCGACAGGGGTCATGGAGACCCAGTACTTC
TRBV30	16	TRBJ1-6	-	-	CAWSGLAGTYNSPLHF	TGTGCCTGGAGTGGCCTCGCAGGGACCTATAATTCACCCCTCCACTTT
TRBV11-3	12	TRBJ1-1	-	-	CASSQGNTEAFF	TGTGCCAGCTCACAGGGGAACACTGAAGCTTTCTTT
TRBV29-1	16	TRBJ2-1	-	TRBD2	CSVGLADPSSYNEQFF	TGCAGCGTTGGTCTAGCGGATCCGAGCTCCTACAATGAGCAGTTCTTC
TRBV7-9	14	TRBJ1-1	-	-	CASSTTGPIVGAFF	TGTGCCAGCAGCACCACTGGTCCCATAGTCGGAGCTTTCTTT
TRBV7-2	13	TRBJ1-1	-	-	CASSLVEGTEAFF	TGTGCCAGCAGCTTAGTGGAGGGCACTGAAGCTTTCTTT
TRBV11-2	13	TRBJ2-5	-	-	CASSPRPQETQYF	TGTGCCAGCAGCCCCCGCCCTCAAGAGACCCAGTACTTC
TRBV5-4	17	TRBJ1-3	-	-	CASSLVRGTAVGNTIYF	TGTGCCAGCAGCTTGGTTCGAGGCACGGCGGTGGGAAACACCATATATTTT
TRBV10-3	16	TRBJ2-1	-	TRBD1	CAIMDRGKGSYNEQFF	TGTGCCATCATGGACAGGGGGAAAGGATCCTACAATGAGCAGTTCTTC
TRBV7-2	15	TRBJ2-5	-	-	CASSLGGTVGETQYF	TGTGCCAGCAGCTTAGGCGGGACAGTAGGAGAGACCCAGTACTTC
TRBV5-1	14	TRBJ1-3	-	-	CASSDEGSGNTIYF	TGCGCCAGCAGCGATGAGGGGTCTGGAAACACCATATATTTT
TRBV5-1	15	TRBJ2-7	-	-	CASSLDVAAPYEQYF	TGCGCCAGCAGCTTGGACGTAGCGGCTCCCTACGAGCAGTACTTC
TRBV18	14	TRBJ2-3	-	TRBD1	CASSRTGGTDTQYF	TGTGCCAGCTCACGGACAGGGGGCACAGATACGCAGTATTTT
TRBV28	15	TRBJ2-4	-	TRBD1	CASSSRRGAKNIQYF	TGTGCCAGCAGTTCCCGCAGGGGGGCCAAAAACATTCAGTACTTC
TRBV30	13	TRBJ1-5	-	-	CAWSVHSNQPQHF	TGTGCCTGGAGTGTACACAGCAATCAGCCCCAGCATTTT
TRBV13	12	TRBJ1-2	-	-	CASSGRNYGYTF	TGTGCCAGCTCTGGCAGGAACTATGGCTACACCTTC
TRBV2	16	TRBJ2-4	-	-	CASRPSLGAGEAIQYF	TGTGCCAGCAGACCAAGTTTGGGGGCGGGGGAGGCCATTCAGTACTTC
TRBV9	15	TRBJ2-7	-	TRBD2	CASSPGTSLSHEQYF	TGTGCCAGCAGCCCGGGGACTAGCTTAAGCCACGAGCAGTACTTC
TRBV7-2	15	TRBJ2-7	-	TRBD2	CASSFPTSDSYEQYF	TGTGCCAGCAGCTTCCCGACTAGCGACTCCTACGAGCAGTACTTC
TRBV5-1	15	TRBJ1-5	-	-	CASSSSGGRNQPQHF	TGCGCCAGCAGCTCCTCGGGGGGACGCAATCAGCCCCAGCATTTT
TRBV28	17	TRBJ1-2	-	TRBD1	CASSLRTGRVVGYGYTF	TGTGCCAGCAGTTTAAGGACAGGACGGGTGGTCGGCTATGGCTACACCTTC
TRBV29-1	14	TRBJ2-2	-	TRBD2	CSVGGGGATGELFF	TGCAGCGTTGGTGGCGGGGGTGCGACCGGGGAGCTGTTTTTT
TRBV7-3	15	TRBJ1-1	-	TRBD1	CASSLAGGRNTEAFF	TGTGCCAGCAGCTTAGCAGGGGGCCGAAACACTGAAGCTTTCTTT
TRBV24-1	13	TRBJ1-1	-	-	CATSAGAWTEAFF	TGTGCCACCAGTGCGGGGGCATGGACTGAAGCTTTCTTT
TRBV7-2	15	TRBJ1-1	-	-	CASSYISGAGTEAFF	TGTGCCAGCAGCTATATCTCAGGGGCGGGCACTGAAGCTTTCTTT
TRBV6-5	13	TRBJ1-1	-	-	CASIPPERTEAFF	TGTGCCAGCATCCCACCTGAGAGGACTGAAGCTTTCTTT
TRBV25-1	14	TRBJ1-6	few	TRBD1	CASSGGTENSPLHF	TGTGCCAGCAGTGGGGGGACAGAGAATTCACCCCTCCACTTT
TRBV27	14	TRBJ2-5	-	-	CASPRGHPRETQYF	TGTGCCAGCCCACGGGGGCATCCTAGGGAGACCCAGTACTTC
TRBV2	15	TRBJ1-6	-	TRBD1	CASSEGDRGGSPLHF	TGTGCCAGCAGTGAAGGAGACAGGGGAGGATCACCCCTCCACTTT
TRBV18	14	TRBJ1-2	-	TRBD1	CASSPPTGRYGYTF	TGTGCCAGCTCACCACCGACAGGGCGCTATGGCTACACCTTC
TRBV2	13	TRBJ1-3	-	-	CASSKEGRNTIYF	TGTGCCAGCAGCAAGGAGGGTCGAAACACCATATATTTT
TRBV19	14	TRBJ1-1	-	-	CASSIGLTDTEAFF	TGTGCCAGTAGTATAGGATTGACGGATACTGAAGCTTTCTTT
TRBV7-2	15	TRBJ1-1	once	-	CASSLVSPGQGLAFF	TGTGCCAGCAGCTTAGTGTCGCCGGGACAAGGGTTGGCTTTCTTT
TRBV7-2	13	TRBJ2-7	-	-	CASSLLGIYEQYF	TGTGCCAGCAGCTTACTAGGTATCTACGAGCAGTACTTC
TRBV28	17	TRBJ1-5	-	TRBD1	CASSLRPGQGAKQPQHF	TGTGCCAGCAGTTTAAGACCGGGACAGGGGGCAAAGCAGCCCCAGCATTTT
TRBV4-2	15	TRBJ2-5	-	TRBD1	CASSLHPGQGETQYF	TGTGCCAGCAGCCTTCATCCCGGACAGGGGGAGACCCAGTACTTC
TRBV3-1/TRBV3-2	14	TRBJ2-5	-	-	CASSIGTVAETQYF	TGTGCCAGCAGCATAGGGACCGTGGCAGAGACCCAGTACTTC
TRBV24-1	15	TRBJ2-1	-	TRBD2	CATSDLSGGGTEQFF	TGTGCCACCAGTGATTTGAGCGGGGGTGGGACTGAGCAGTTCTTC
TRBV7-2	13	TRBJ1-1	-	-	CASSLAENTEAFF	TGTGCCAGCAGCTTAGCAGAGAACACTGAAGCTTTCTTT
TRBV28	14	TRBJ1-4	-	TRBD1	CATLGGTGNEKLFF	TGTGCCACCCTGGGCGGGACAGGAAATGAAAAACTGTTTTTT
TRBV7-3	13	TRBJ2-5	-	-	CASSSRDGQTQYF	TGTGCCAGCAGCTCGCGGGACGGACAGACCCAGTACTTC
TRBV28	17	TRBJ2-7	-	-	CASSSAFGGVMHYEQYF	TGTGCCAGCAGCTCTGCCTTTGGAGGGGTAATGCACTACGAGCAGTACTTC
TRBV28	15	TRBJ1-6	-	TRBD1	CASSSQGEIGLVLHF	TGTGCCAGCAGCTCTCAGGGGGAAATAGGGTTAGTCCTCCACTTT
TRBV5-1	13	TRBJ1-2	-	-	CASSQAQGYGYTF	TGCGCCAGCAGCCAGGCCCAGGGCTATGGCTACACCTTC
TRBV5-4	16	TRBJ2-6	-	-	CASSLGQPSGANVLTF	TGTGCCAGCAGCTTGGGACAGCCCTCTGGGGCCAACGTCCTGACTTTC
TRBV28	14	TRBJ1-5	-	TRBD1	CASSFGQGDQPQHF	TGTGCCAGCAGCTTTGGACAGGGGGATCAGCCCCAGCATTTT
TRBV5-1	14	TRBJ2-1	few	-	CASSPGGARDEQFF	TGCGCCAGCAGCCCTGGGGGGGCCCGGGATGAGCAGTTCTTC